This T cell receptor (beta chain) was obtained from a study of early T cells in non-severe SARS-CoV-2 infection. Whole-study context: Sequencing targeted bulk RNA from unsorted whole blood, leaving chains unpaired.

This CDR3 has 12 residues. From germline, CDR1 is SGHRS and CDR2 YFSETQ. Trimming took 4 bases from V and 7 from J, leaving 11 bases between them. The table lists this clonotype with many counts. The antigen remains unidentified. Study-wide results and limits: VDJdb matching favored anti-spike CD8 responses, missing private and CD4 specificities.

Attachment of unique molecular identifiers to individual cDNA molecules was performed. TCRdb analysed the 5' RACE reads with MiXCR anew, one entry per CDR3 protein. In the table there are 25,000 to 35,000 distinct CDR3 sequences, approximately 6% of which are singletons. This TCR was sampled from an adult who was a healthcare worker with PCR-confirmed SARS-CoV-2 infection or an uninfected control (not recorded which). The V gene is TRBV5-1, the J gene TRBJ2-5; D is unclear. The sequenced sample was whole blood. The DNA of the CDR3 is TGCGCCAGCAGCCCTGAAGGCGTGACCCAGTACTTC. This translates into CASSPEGVTQYF.